Included here is one TCR beta chain sequence, with context. The antigen is not known. The source of the sample is a study of shared clonotypes between healthy human individuals. Study-wide results and limits: A reduction in generation probabilities was seen for non-shared clonotypes relative to those shared by all four donors.

Sorted-subset replicate PCR reactions contained around 220 ng DNA, corresponding to some 29,000 T cell genomes. As originally analysed: Because ImmunoSEQ provided only junction sequences with no quality scores, the filtering differed. Method: immunoSEQ multiplex PCR; TCRdb's copy keeps in-frame clones and lacks some. The V and J calls and clone size are taken from that table; D and trimming were inferred from the DNA. In the table there are a few million clones, over 90% of which are singletons. All the donors were Caucasian adults who lived in Nashville, Tennessee. J lost 9 bases, V lost 3 bases, and 8 bases had no gene match. This CDR3 is 14 amino acids long. Germline assignment: CDR1 LNHDA and CDR2 SQIVND (reference sequence).

The sequenced sample was naive CD4+ T cells from PBMCs. Subset here: CD45RA+ positively selected. V and J are TRBV19 and TRBJ2-1, with 7 bases matching TRBD2. This TCR came from a man younger than 35 in good health. Some clones in this sample may be carry-over from other donors' samples. This CDR3 reads CASSIRGPGGEQFF. The CDR3 DNA sequence: TGTGCCAGTAGTATCCGGGGACCGGGGGGTGAGCAGTTCTTC.